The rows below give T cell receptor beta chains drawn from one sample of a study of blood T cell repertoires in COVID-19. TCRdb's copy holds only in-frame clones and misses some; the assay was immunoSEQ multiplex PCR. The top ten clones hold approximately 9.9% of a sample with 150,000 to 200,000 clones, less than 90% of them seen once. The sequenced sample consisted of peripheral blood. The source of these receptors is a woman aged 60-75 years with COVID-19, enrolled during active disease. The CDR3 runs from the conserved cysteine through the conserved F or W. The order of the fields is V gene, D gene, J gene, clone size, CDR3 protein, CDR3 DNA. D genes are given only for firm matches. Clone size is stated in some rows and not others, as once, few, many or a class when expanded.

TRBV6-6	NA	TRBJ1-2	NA	CASSYVQGSGYTF	TGTGCCAGCAGTTACGTACAGGGTAGCGGCTACACCTTC
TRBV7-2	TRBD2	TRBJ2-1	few	CASSQKGLAGNEQFF	TGTGCCAGCAGCCAGAAGGGACTAGCGGGAAATGAGCAGTTCTTC
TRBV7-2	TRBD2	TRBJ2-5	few	CASSDVRTSQETQYF	TGTGCCAGCAGCGACGTCCGGACTAGCCAAGAGACCCAGTACTTC
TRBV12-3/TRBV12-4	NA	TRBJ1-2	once	CASRAGPRLSF	TGTGCCAGCAGAGCGGGACCTAGACTCTCCTTC
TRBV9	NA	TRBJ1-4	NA	CASSATGTTNEKLFF	TGTGCCAGCAGCGCAACAGGGACAACTAATGAAAAACTGTTTTTT
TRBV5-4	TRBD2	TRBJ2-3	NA	CASSYGLLAGDTQYF	TGTGCCAGCAGCTATGGTCTGCTAGCGGGAGATACGCAGTATTTT
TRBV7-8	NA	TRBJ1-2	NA	CASSLGRGSYGYTF	TGTGCCAGCAGCTTAGGCAGGGGATCCTATGGCTACACCTTC
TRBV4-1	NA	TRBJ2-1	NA	CASSARANEQFF	TGCGCCAGCAGCGCGAGGGCAAATGAGCAGTTCTTC
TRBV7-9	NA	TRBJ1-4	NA	CASSLTSGLLNEKLFF	TGTGCCAGCAGCCTTACGTCCGGACTCTTAAATGAAAAACTGTTTTTT
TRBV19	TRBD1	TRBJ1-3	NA	CASSSLGQGRGNTIYF	TGTGCCAGTAGCTCACTAGGACAGGGTCGAGGAAACACCATATATTTT
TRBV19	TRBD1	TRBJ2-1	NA	CASTGGRLSYNEQFF	TGTGCCAGTACAGGGGGACGCTTATCCTACAATGAGCAGTTCTTC
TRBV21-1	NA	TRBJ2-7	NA	CASPGLAGCYEQYF	TGTGCCAGCCCAGGACTAGCGGGATGCTACGAGCAGTACTTC
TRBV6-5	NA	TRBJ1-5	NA	CASNKLGDTNQPQHF	TGTGCCAGCAATAAGTTGGGGGACACTAATCAGCCCCAGCATTTT
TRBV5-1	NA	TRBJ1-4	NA	CASSPTPRAEKLFF	TGCGCCAGCAGCCCTACCCCCAGGGCTGAAAAACTGTTTTTT
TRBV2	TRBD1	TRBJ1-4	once	CARTTGGVEKLFF	TGTGCCAGAACGACAGGGGGTGTTGAAAAACTGTTTTTT
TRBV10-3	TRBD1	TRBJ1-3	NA	CASQDRASGNTIYF	TGTGCCAGCCAAGACAGGGCATCTGGAAACACCATATATTTT
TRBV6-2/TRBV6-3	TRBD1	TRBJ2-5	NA	CASSRTGAETQYF	TGTGCCAGCAGTAGAACAGGGGCTGAGACCCAGTACTTC
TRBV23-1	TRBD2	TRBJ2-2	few	CANKPPGTSGEQTNTGELFF	TGCGCCAACAAGCCTCCCGGGACTAGTGGGGAACAAACGAACACCGGGGAGCTGTTTTTT
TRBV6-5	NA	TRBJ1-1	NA	CASGGALANTEAFF	TGTGCCAGCGGAGGGGCGCTAGCGAACACTGAAGCTTTCTTT
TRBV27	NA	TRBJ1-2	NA	CASSFLGLYGYTF	TGTGCCAGCAGTTTCCTTGGACTCTATGGCTACACCTTC
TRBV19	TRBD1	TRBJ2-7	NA	CASSRGTANTYEQYF	TGTGCCAGTAGTAGGGGGACAGCTAACACCTACGAGCAGTACTTC
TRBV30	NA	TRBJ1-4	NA	CAWSGAGEKLFF	TGTGCCTGGAGTGGGGCGGGTGAAAAACTGTTTTTT
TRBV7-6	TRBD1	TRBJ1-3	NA	CASSSTGVSGNTIYF	TGTGCCAGCAGTTCTACAGGGGTCTCTGGAAACACCATATATTTT
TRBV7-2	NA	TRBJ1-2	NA	CASSPSEASYGYTF	TGTGCCAGCAGCCCAAGTGAAGCCTCCTATGGCTACACCTTC
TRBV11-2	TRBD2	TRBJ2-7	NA	CASSLGGLAGLHEQYF	TGTGCCAGCAGCTTGGGAGGACTAGCGGGATTACACGAGCAGTACTTC
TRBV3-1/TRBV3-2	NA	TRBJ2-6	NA	CASSLKAQGYSGANVLTF	TGTGCCAGCAGCCTTAAGGCACAGGGATACTCTGGGGCCAACGTCCTGACTTTC
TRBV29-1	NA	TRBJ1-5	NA	CSVAGQGANQPQHF	TGCAGCGTTGCCGGCCAAGGGGCCAATCAGCCCCAGCATTTT
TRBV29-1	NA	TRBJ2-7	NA	CSVSGVYRVSEQYF	TGCAGCGTCTCAGGGGTCTACAGGGTGAGCGAGCAGTACTTC
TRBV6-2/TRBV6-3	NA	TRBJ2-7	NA	CASSVGTPLGEQYF	TGTGCCAGCAGTGTCGGGACTCCTCTAGGGGAGCAGTACTTC
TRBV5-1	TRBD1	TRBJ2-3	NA	CASSSPGQVVDTQYF	TGCGCCAGCAGCTCCCCGGGACAGGTAGTAGATACGCAGTATTTT
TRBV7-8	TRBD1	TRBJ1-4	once	CASSTGQGRREKLFF	TGTGCCAGCAGCACCGGACAGGGGCGCCGTGAAAAACTGTTTTTT
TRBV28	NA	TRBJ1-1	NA	CASGRYTEAFF	TGTGCCAGCGGTCGGTACACTGAAGCTTTCTTT
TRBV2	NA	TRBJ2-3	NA	CASSEQGFPDTQYF	TGTGCCAGCAGTGAACAGGGGTTTCCAGATACGCAGTATTTT
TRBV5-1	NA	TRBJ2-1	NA	CASSSSGLNEQFF	TGCGCCAGCAGCTCTTCCGGACTAAATGAGCAGTTCTTC
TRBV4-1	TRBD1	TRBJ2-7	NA	CASSHKLPDRAHEQYF	TGCGCCAGCAGCCACAAGCTTCCGGACAGGGCCCACGAGCAGTACTTC
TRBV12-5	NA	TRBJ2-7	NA	CASASPLGAARPYEQYF	TGTGCTAGTGCCTCTCCACTTGGGGCAGCGAGACCCTACGAGCAGTACTTC
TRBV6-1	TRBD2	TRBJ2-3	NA	CASSATSGSHTDTQYF	TGTGCCAGCAGTGCGACTAGCGGGAGTCATACAGATACGCAGTATTTT
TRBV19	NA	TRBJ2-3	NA	CASSMGGPGTDTQYF	TGTGCCAGTAGTATGGGTGGGCCTGGCACAGATACGCAGTATTTT
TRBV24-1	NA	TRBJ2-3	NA	CATSGGPGDTQYF	TGTGCCACATCTGGAGGGCCAGGAGATACGCAGTATTTT
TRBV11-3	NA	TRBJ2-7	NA	CASSLDSTYEQYF	TGTGCCAGCAGCTTGGACTCCACCTACGAGCAGTACTTC
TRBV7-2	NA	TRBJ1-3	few	CASSLLVRADSGNTIYF	TGTGCCAGCAGCTTATTGGTCAGGGCAGACTCTGGAAACACCATATATTTT
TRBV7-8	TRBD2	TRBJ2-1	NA	CASSIGGLAGGFLYNEQFF	TGTGCCAGCAGCATCGGGGGGCTAGCGGGAGGATTTTTATACAATGAGCAGTTCTTC
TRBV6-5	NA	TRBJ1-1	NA	CASSYSTAGNEAFF	TGTGCCAGCAGTTACTCGACGGCCGGGAACGAAGCTTTCTTT
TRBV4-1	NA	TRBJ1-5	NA	CASSPGPGEQPQHF	TGCGCCAGCAGCCCCGGGCCAGGGGAGCAGCCCCAGCATTTT
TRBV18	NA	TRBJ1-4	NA	CASSPTPGDNEKLFF	TGTGCCAGCTCACCAACCCCAGGGGATAATGAAAAACTGTTTTTT
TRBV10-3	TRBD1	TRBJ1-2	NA	CAIRSGTASPNYGYTF	TGTGCCATCAGATCCGGGACAGCGAGTCCTAACTATGGCTACACCTTC